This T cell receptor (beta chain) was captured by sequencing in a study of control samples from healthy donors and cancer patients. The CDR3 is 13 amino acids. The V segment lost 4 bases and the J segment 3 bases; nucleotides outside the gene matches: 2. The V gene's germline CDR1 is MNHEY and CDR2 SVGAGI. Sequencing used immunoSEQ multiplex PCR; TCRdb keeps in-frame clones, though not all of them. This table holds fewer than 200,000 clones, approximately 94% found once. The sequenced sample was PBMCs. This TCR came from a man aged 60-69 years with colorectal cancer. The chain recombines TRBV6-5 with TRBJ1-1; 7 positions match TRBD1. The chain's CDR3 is CASSSTGDTEAFF. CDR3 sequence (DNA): TGTGCCAGCAGTTCCACAGGGGACACTGAAGCTTTCTTT.